The rows below give T cell receptor beta chains drawn from one sample of a study of human T cells and chemical hapten exposure. One entry per CDR3 protein, called by TCRdb with MiXCR from the RACE reads. This table holds 50,000 to 75,000 distinct CDR3 sequences, 9.5% to 12% found once. The sample was whole blood, taken in connection with sensitization to the hapten diphenylcyclopropenone (DPC). These receptors were collected from a woman in her twenties or thirties with alopecia areata. Some clones in this sample may be carry-over from other donors' samples. Each CDR3 is given with its conserved first and last residue. Each record gives: clone size, V gene, D gene, J gene, CDR3 protein, CDR3 DNA. The D gene is left open where the match is weak. Size values are once, few and many counts, or a class for expanded clones, and some rows have none.

>-|TRBV2|-|TRBJ2-7
CALGVIYEQYF
TGTGCCCTAGGAGTGATCTACGAGCAGTACTTC
>few|TRBV7-2|-|TRBJ2-5
CASSLVSQETQYF
TGTGCCAGCAGCTTAGTGTCCCAAGAGACCCAGTACTTC
>many|TRBV5-5|-|TRBJ2-7
CASSKQGAYEQYF
TGTGCCAGCAGCAAACAGGGAGCCTACGAGCAGTACTTC
>many|TRBV28|TRBD2|TRBJ2-1
CASSLTSGAYNEQFF
TGTGCCAGCAGTTTAACTAGCGGAGCCTACAATGAGCAGTTCTTC
>few|TRBV7-6|-|TRBJ2-1
CASSLALANDEQFF
TGTGCCAGCAGCTTAGCTCTAGCTAACGATGAGCAGTTCTTC
>few|TRBV27|TRBD1|TRBJ1-6
CASRESGGWSYNSPLHF
TGTGCCAGCAGGGAATCAGGGGGTTGGTCCTATAATTCACCCCTCCACTTT
>many|TRBV5-1|TRBD1|TRBJ1-1
CASTYGQGYYTEAFF
TGCGCCAGCACGTATGGACAGGGATACTACACTGAAGCTTTCTTT
>few|TRBV12-3/TRBV12-4|-|TRBJ1-5
CASSRRVTVQPQHF
TGTGCCAGCAGCCGCAGGGTGACGGTTCAGCCCCAGCATTTT
>many|TRBV4-1|-|TRBJ2-7
CASSQVSVDEQYF
TGCGCCAGCAGCCAAGTGTCTGTCGATGAGCAGTACTTC
>many|TRBV4-3|-|TRBJ1-1
CASSQDIGVYTEAFF
TGCGCCAGCAGCCAAGATATAGGAGTCTACACTGAAGCTTTCTTT
>-|TRBV6-2/TRBV6-3|-|TRBJ1-5
CASSLWGRASNQPQHF
TGTGCCAGCAGTTTATGGGGGAGGGCTAGCAATCAGCCCCAGCATTTT
>few|TRBV5-1|-|TRBJ2-3
CASRGPLGSTDTQYF
TGCGCCAGCAGGGGACCCCTGGGGAGCACAGATACGCAGTATTTT
>-|TRBV5-1|-|TRBJ2-7
CASSLGQLKEQYF
TGCGCCAGCAGCTTGGGACAGCTTAAAGAGCAGTACTTC
>medium-sized|TRBV9|-|TRBJ1-3
CASSASTGAGNTIYF
TGTGCCAGCAGCGCCTCGACAGGAGCCGGAAACACCATATATTTT
>-|TRBV10-3|-|TRBJ2-3
CAISESSGEASHTQYF
TGTGCCATCAGTGAGTCGTCGGGTGAGGCTAGCCATACGCAGTATTTT
>few|TRBV12-3/TRBV12-4|-|TRBJ1-5
CASRSGQISNQPQHF
TGTGCCAGCAGAAGCGGACAGATTAGCAATCAGCCCCAGCATTTT
>few|TRBV5-4|TRBD2|TRBJ2-5
CASSSFSGKETQYF
TGTGCCAGCAGCTCTTTTAGCGGGAAGGAGACCCAGTACTTC
>few|TRBV12-3/TRBV12-4|TRBD1|TRBJ2-5
CASSPQGQGVGETQYF
TGTGCCAGCAGTCCACAGGGACAGGGGGTTGGAGAGACCCAGTACTTC
>few|TRBV6-1|TRBD2|TRBJ2-2
CASSALSGRAKTGELFF
TGTGCCAGCAGTGCGCTTAGCGGGAGGGCCAAGACCGGGGAGCTGTTTTTT
>-|TRBV29-1|-|TRBJ2-5
CSVEDIVAQETQYF
TGCAGCGTTGAAGATATCGTCGCCCAAGAGACCCAGTACTTC
>-|TRBV12-3/TRBV12-4|-|TRBJ1-1
CASSLSGAKNTEAFF
TGTGCCAGCAGTTTATCAGGGGCTAAGAACACTGAAGCTTTCTTT
>few|TRBV20-1|TRBD2|TRBJ2-4
CSARGFREAALAKNIQYF
TGCAGTGCTAGAGGGTTTCGGGAGGCCGCACTAGCCAAAAACATTCAGTACTTC
>many|TRBV6-6|-|TRBJ1-1
CASKPSPRDTEAFF
TGTGCCAGCAAACCTTCCCCCCGGGACACTGAAGCTTTCTTT
>many|TRBV5-6|TRBD1|TRBJ1-5
CASSSGGAWSNQPQHF
TGTGCCAGCAGCTCAGGGGGCGCGTGGAGCAATCAGCCCCAGCATTTT
>many|TRBV27|TRBD1|TRBJ1-6
CASSPSGQPLHSPLHF
TGTGCCAGCAGTCCCTCGGGACAGCCTCTTCATTCACCCCTCCACTTT
>many|TRBV7-2|-|TRBJ2-3
CASSQGPVLDTQYF
TGTGCCAGCAGCCAAGGACCCGTTTTGGATACGCAGTATTTT
>-|TRBV7-6|-|TRBJ2-3
CASSLSPRGASTDTQYF
TGTGCCAGCAGCTTAAGCCCTCGGGGGGCTAGCACAGATACGCAGTATTTT
>many|TRBV6-5|TRBD1|TRBJ1-2
CASSYSSGTGGLYGYTF
TGTGCCAGCAGTTACTCGTCCGGGACAGGGGGCTTGTATGGCTACACCTTC
>few|TRBV11-2|TRBD2|TRBJ2-5
CASSQGLEETQYF
TGTGCCAGCAGCCAGGGACTAGAAGAGACCCAGTACTTC
>few|TRBV11-2|-|TRBJ2-2
CASSPDPRRGELFF
TGTGCCAGCAGCCCTGACCCCAGACGTGGGGAGCTGTTTTTT
>few|TRBV12-3/TRBV12-4|-|TRBJ1-1
CASSLQGGPTEAFF
TGTGCCAGCAGTTTACAGGGCGGCCCCACTGAAGCTTTCTTT
>few|TRBV6-2/TRBV6-3|TRBD1|TRBJ2-1
CASSSTQIPTGQTRDEQFF
TGTGCCAGCAGCTCGACCCAGATCCCGACAGGGCAAACAAGAGATGAGCAGTTCTTC
>-|TRBV12-3/TRBV12-4|-|TRBJ1-5
CASSFFRTDQYSNQPQHF
TGTGCCAGCAGTTTTTTCCGGACGGATCAGTATAGCAATCAGCCCCAGCATTTT
>few|TRBV18|-|TRBJ1-2
CASSPVGGAQIYGYTF
TGTGCCAGCTCACCAGTGGGGGGCGCACAGATTTATGGCTACACCTTC
>-|TRBV5-4|-|TRBJ1-1
CASSLAVMNTEAFF
TGTGCCAGCAGCTTGGCAGTAATGAACACTGAAGCTTTCTTT
>-|TRBV5-1|-|TRBJ2-2
CASSQITGMAGELFF
TGCGCCAGCAGCCAAATCACAGGGATGGCCGGGGAGCTGTTTTTT
>once|TRBV27|-|TRBJ1-5
CASRFNSNQPQHF
TGTGCCAGCAGATTTAATAGCAATCAGCCCCAGCATTTT
>few|TRBV7-9|-|TRBJ1-2
CASSLGPVGYTF
TGTGCCAGCAGCTTAGGTCCGGTTGGCTACACCTTC
>many|TRBV7-9|-|TRBJ2-7
CASSLDGNSNYEQYF
TGTGCCAGCAGCTTAGACGGCAACTCGAACTACGAGCAGTACTTC
>few|TRBV7-2|-|TRBJ1-1
CASSFQTSNTEAFF
TGTGCCAGCAGCTTTCAGACATCGAACACTGAAGCTTTCTTT
>-|TRBV20-1|TRBD1|TRBJ1-1
CSAVRDRGRNTEAFF
TGCAGTGCTGTCCGGGACAGGGGACGGAACACTGAAGCTTTCTTT
>-|TRBV28|TRBD1|TRBJ1-2
CASSLSQGASAAKVYTNYGYTF
TGTGCCAGCAGTTTATCCCAGGGGGCGAGCGCTGCTAAAGTCTATACTAACTATGGCTACACCTTC
>few|TRBV6-6|TRBD2|TRBJ2-3
CASSRTSGGAIDTQYF
TGTGCCAGCAGCCGAACTAGCGGGGGGGCCATAGATACGCAGTATTTT
>many|TRBV5-1|TRBD1|TRBJ1-1
CASSSTPGGLVNTEAFF
TGCGCCAGCAGCTCCACACCAGGGGGCCTGGTGAACACTGAAGCTTTCTTT
>many|TRBV29-1|-|TRBJ1-1
CSVVLTAGAFF
TGCAGCGTTGTGTTGACCGCCGGAGCTTTCTTT
>many|TRBV18|-|TRBJ1-1
CATKRAASSEAFF
TGTGCCACCAAGAGGGCGGCGTCCTCTGAAGCTTTCTTT
>many|TRBV18|-|TRBJ1-4
CASSQNIATNEKLFF
TGTGCCAGCTCACAGAACATTGCAACTAATGAAAAACTGTTTTTT
>-|TRBV4-2|TRBD2|TRBJ2-2
CASSHLLAGDQGGELFF
TGTGCCAGCAGCCACCTACTAGCGGGAGATCAGGGCGGGGAGCTGTTTTTT
>few|TRBV29-1|-|TRBJ1-1
CSVVPRVDAFF
TGCAGCGTTGTGCCACGGGTTGACGCTTTCTTT
>few|TRBV7-8|-|TRBJ1-2
CASSLEVGDYGYTF
TGTGCCAGCAGCTTAGAGGTCGGGGACTATGGCTACACCTTC
>many|TRBV4-2|-|TRBJ1-4
CASSLVLGGDEKLFF
TGTGCCAGCAGCCTCGTCTTGGGAGGGGATGAAAAACTGTTTTTT
>-|TRBV4-3|-|TRBJ1-2
CASSQERFNYGYTF
TGCGCCAGCAGCCAGGAGAGATTCAACTATGGCTACACCTTC
>-|TRBV29-1|TRBD1|TRBJ1-2
CSVGRDREDGYTF
TGCAGCGTTGGCAGGGACAGGGAGGATGGCTACACCTTC
>-|TRBV7-9|-|TRBJ1-5
CASSTQSNQPQHF
TGTGCCAGCAGCACACAAAGCAATCAGCCCCAGCATTTT
>few|TRBV4-3|-|TRBJ2-2
CASSQDGNFGWTGEGSNTGELFF
TGCGCCAGCAGCCAAGATGGGAATTTTGGGTGGACGGGGGAAGGATCGAACACCGGGGAGCTGTTTTTT
>-|TRBV20-1|-|TRBJ2-7
CSASRGTYEQYF
TGCAGTGCTAGTAGGGGGACTTACGAGCAGTACTTC
>many|TRBV12-3/TRBV12-4|-|TRBJ2-3
CASSLGQTWSLGDTQYF
TGTGCCAGCAGTTTAGGCCAGACGTGGTCACTGGGGGATACGCAGTATTTT
>many|TRBV5-1|-|TRBJ1-4
CASSFGGGEKLFF
TGCGCCAGCAGCTTCGGGGGAGGGGAAAAACTGTTTTTT